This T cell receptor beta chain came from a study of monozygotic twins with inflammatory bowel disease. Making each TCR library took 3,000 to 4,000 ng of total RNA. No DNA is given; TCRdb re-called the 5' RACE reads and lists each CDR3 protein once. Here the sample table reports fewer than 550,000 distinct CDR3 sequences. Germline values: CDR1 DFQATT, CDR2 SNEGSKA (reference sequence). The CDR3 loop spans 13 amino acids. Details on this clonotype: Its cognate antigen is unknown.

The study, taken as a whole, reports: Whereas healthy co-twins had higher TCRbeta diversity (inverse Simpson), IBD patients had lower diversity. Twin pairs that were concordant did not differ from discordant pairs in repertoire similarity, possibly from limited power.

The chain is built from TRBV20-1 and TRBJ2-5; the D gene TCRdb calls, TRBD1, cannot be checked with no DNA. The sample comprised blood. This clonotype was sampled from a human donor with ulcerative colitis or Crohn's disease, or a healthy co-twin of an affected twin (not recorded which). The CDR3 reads CSAGAGVRETQYF.